Listed below are T cell receptor beta chains from one sample, sequenced in a study of vaccination effects on CD4 cells after COVID-19. Their antigen targets remain unknown. Repertoires were generated with immunoSEQ multiplex PCR, while TCRdb's copy carries only in-frame clones and drops some. The sample lists some 15,000 clones, about 78% occurring once. This material consisted of CD4+ T cells from PBMCs cultured with SARS-CoV-2 spike peptides, taken after COVID-19 vaccination. The receptors here all came from a human donor who had a prior SARS-CoV-2 infection. The CDR3 runs from the conserved cysteine through the conserved F or W. D genes are given only for firm matches. Only some rows state a clone size, as once, few, many or a class for expanded clones.

v_gene	abundance	d_gene	j_gene	CDR3aa	CDR3nt
TRBV4-2	NA	NA	TRBJ2-7	CASRWAGSHYEQYF	TGTGCCAGCCGATGGGCGGGTTCCCACTACGAGCAGTACTTC
TRBV5-1	NA	NA	TRBJ1-1	CASSLDQGVDAFF	TGCGCCAGCAGCTTGGACCAGGGAGTTGACGCTTTCTTT
TRBV20-1	few	NA	TRBJ2-3	CSAGYVDTQYF	TGCAGTGCCGGTTATGTCGATACGCAGTATTTT
TRBV12-3/TRBV12-4	once	NA	TRBJ1-2	CASSRQANYGYTF	TGTGCCAGCAGTCGACAGGCTAACTATGGCTACACCTTC
TRBV2	NA	TRBD1	TRBJ2-4	CASRDRGSTKNIQYF	TGTGCCAGCAGAGACAGGGGGTCAACCAAAAACATTCAGTACTTC
TRBV10-3	NA	NA	TRBJ1-3	CAIRDSSGNTIYF	TGTGCCATCAGGGATAGCTCTGGAAACACCATATATTTT
TRBV5-1	NA	NA	TRBJ2-5	CASSPAGGGYGQETQYF	TGCGCCAGCAGCCCGGCGGGTGGTGGATACGGGCAAGAGACCCAGTACTTC
TRBV28	NA	NA	TRBJ1-1	CASSETDGGYTEAFF	TGTGCCAGCAGTGAGACGGACGGTGGGTACACTGAAGCTTTCTTT
TRBV2	NA	TRBD2	TRBJ2-1	CASSRRLAGGYNEQFF	TGTGCCAGCAGTAGAAGACTAGCGGGGGGTTACAATGAGCAGTTCTTC
TRBV19	few	TRBD2	TRBJ2-1	CASSTGTSGGGKQFF	TGTGCCAGTAGCACCGGGACTAGCGGGGGGGGGAAGCAGTTCTTC
TRBV6-2/TRBV6-3	NA	NA	TRBJ2-1	CASSYSMGLRNEQFF	TGTGCCAGCAGTTACTCGATGGGCCTCCGAAATGAGCAGTTCTTC
TRBV2	NA	NA	TRBJ2-3	CASSETNTDTQYF	TGTGCCAGCAGTGAAACCAACACAGATACGCAGTATTTT
TRBV7-6	NA	TRBD1	TRBJ1-5	CASSLAPGGAKDSNQPQHF	TGTGCCAGCAGCTTAGCCCCAGGGGGCGCGAAGGATAGCAATCAGCCCCAGCATTTT